The clone carrying this T cell receptor beta chain was counted once. This sample stems from a study of technical replicates of blood from several donors. Measured with immunoSEQ multiplex PCR; TCRdb has only the in-frame clones, and not every one. The table lists about 73,000 clones, 90% to 95% of them singletons. V dropped 1 base and J dropped 5 bases, with 13 bases sitting between them. This CDR3 is built from 15 residues. Germline-derived CDR1 and CDR2 are SGHAT and FQNNGV. The clonotype was recovered from a human donor in good health. Some clones in this sample may be carry-over from other donors' samples. The specimen sequenced was PBMCs. This chain connects TRBV11-2 to TRBJ2-3; TRBD1 might be the D (6 bases). The CDR3 reads CASSLVGVQGDTQYF. The DNA of the CDR3 is TGTGCCAGCAGCTTAGTCGGGGTACAGGGAGATACGCAGTATTTT.